The source of this T cell receptor (beta chain) is a study of cytomegalovirus exposure and HLA in healthy donors. General study findings and limits: The authors assumed roughly uniform sequencing depth across donors for presence/absence analyses. With further analysis later on, most CMV-associated TCR beta chains appeared HLA-restricted.

Primers included in the PCR were 60 Vbeta and 13 Jbeta primers. The data were produced by immunoSEQ multiplex PCR, yet TCRdb's version contains in-frame clones alone and is incomplete. Of under 200,000 clones in the sample, 75% to 90% were seen once. All the people who gave samples were healthy bone marrow donors. Germline CDR1 reads MDHEN; CDR2 reads SYDVKM. The CDR3 length is 14 residues. Trimming stripped 7 bases from V and 10 bases from J, with 22 bases between. In regard to this clone: Its target is not known.

V and J are TRBV28 and TRBJ1-1; possible D gene TRBD1, 5 bases. The sequence was obtained from a male donor in good health and CMV-seronegative. Material: PBMCs. The CDR3 is CASTLTGFRRGAFF. The CDR3 DNA reads as TGTGCCAGCACCTTAACTGGGTTTCGAAGGGGAGCTTTCTTT.